A selection of T cell receptor beta chains follows, all from one sample in a study of neurological immune-mediated disorders. TCRdb independently ran MiXCR on the 5' RACE reads; one entry per CDR3 protein. Here the sample spans approximately 66,000 distinct CDR3 sequences, less than 5.5% being singletons. The sample comprised PBMCs. All receptors come from a man younger than 45 with multiple sclerosis. The CDR3 runs from the conserved cysteine through the conserved F or W. D genes are given only for firm matches. Size is omitted from some rows. Given values are once, few, many or a class for expanded clones.

j_gene: TRBJ2-5; v_gene: TRBV20-1; abundance: many; d_gene: TRBD1; CDR3nt: TGCAGTGTCCCGACAGGGCAGATGGAGACCCAGTACTTC; CDR3aa: CSVPTGQMETQYF
j_gene: TRBJ1-3; v_gene: TRBV10-3; abundance: many; d_gene: TRBD1; CDR3nt: TGTGCCATCAGAGCTACGACAGGGCCTGGAAACACCATATATTTT; CDR3aa: CAIRATTGPGNTIYF
j_gene: TRBJ2-7; v_gene: TRBV29-1; abundance: many; d_gene: NA; CDR3nt: TGCAGCGTGCAGGGCTCCTACGAGCAGTACTTC; CDR3aa: CSVQGSYEQYF
j_gene: TRBJ1-6; v_gene: TRBV5-5; abundance: many; d_gene: NA; CDR3nt: TGTGCCAGCAGCTTTTCCCCTTTGGAATCACCCCTCCACTTT; CDR3aa: CASSFSPLESPLHF
j_gene: TRBJ2-7; v_gene: TRBV7-6; abundance: many; d_gene: TRBD2; CDR3nt: TGTGCCAGCAGCTCTCGACTAGCTGGCGAGCAGTACTTC; CDR3aa: CASSSRLAGEQYF
j_gene: TRBJ1-1; v_gene: TRBV5-1; abundance: many; d_gene: TRBD1; CDR3nt: TGCGCCAGCAGCTTGGACAGGGGAACGGGTGAAGCTTTCTTT; CDR3aa: CASSLDRGTGEAFF
j_gene: TRBJ2-3; v_gene: TRBV20-1; abundance: NA; d_gene: TRBD2; CDR3nt: TGCAGTGCTAAGCGGGGGGGCGGCACAGATACGCAGTATTTT; CDR3aa: CSAKRGGGTDTQYF
j_gene: TRBJ1-1; v_gene: TRBV5-1; abundance: many; d_gene: TRBD1; CDR3nt: TGCGCCAGCAGCTTTACCGGGACAGGTGACACTGAAGCTTTCTTT; CDR3aa: CASSFTGTGDTEAFF
j_gene: TRBJ1-2; v_gene: TRBV20-1; abundance: many; d_gene: TRBD1; CDR3nt: TGCAGTGCTCCTCAGGGACAGGCCTCGCCTAACTATGGCTACACCTTC; CDR3aa: CSAPQGQASPNYGYTF
j_gene: TRBJ2-3; v_gene: TRBV7-6; abundance: few; d_gene: TRBD2; CDR3nt: TGTGCCAGCAGCTTAGGAGGGCGGGGGGCGAGAACAGATACGCAGTATTTT; CDR3aa: CASSLGGRGARTDTQYF
j_gene: TRBJ1-1; v_gene: TRBV11-2; abundance: many; d_gene: TRBD1; CDR3nt: TGTGCCAGCAGCTTTTGGGTAGGGGGCTCAAAGATGAACACTGAAGCTTTCTTT; CDR3aa: CASSFWVGGSKMNTEAFF
j_gene: TRBJ2-3; v_gene: TRBV5-1; abundance: few; d_gene: NA; CDR3nt: TGCGCCAGCAGCCTCCTAGGGCTTCCTAGCACAGATACGCAGTATTTT; CDR3aa: CASSLLGLPSTDTQYF
j_gene: TRBJ2-5; v_gene: TRBV7-9; abundance: many; d_gene: TRBD1; CDR3nt: TGTGCCAGCAGCCCACAGGGGGTGGACCAGTACTTC; CDR3aa: CASSPQGVDQYF
j_gene: TRBJ1-2; v_gene: TRBV7-2; abundance: many; d_gene: NA; CDR3nt: TGTGCCAGCTCCAAAATGGGCTCTAGCTATGGCTACACCTTC; CDR3aa: CASSKMGSSYGYTF
j_gene: TRBJ1-2; v_gene: TRBV27; abundance: NA; d_gene: NA; CDR3nt: TGTGCCAGCAGTTTAAAAGGAGCGGGGTCCTATGGCTACACCTTC; CDR3aa: CASSLKGAGSYGYTF
j_gene: TRBJ1-2; v_gene: TRBV18; abundance: many; d_gene: TRBD1; CDR3nt: TGTGCCAGCTCACCAAGACAGGGAATGGAGGCCCGGCGAGGTGGCTACACCTTC; CDR3aa: CASSPRQGMEARRGGYTF
j_gene: TRBJ2-3; v_gene: TRBV5-5; abundance: many; d_gene: TRBD2; CDR3nt: TGTGCCAGCAGCTCTCCCCGGGGGGGTACAGATACGCAGTATTTT; CDR3aa: CASSSPRGGTDTQYF
j_gene: TRBJ1-1; v_gene: TRBV12-3/TRBV12-4; abundance: NA; d_gene: NA; CDR3nt: TGTGCCAGCAGTTCACCTTTTTGGAACACTGAAGCTTTCTTT; CDR3aa: CASSSPFWNTEAFF
j_gene: TRBJ2-3; v_gene: TRBV3-1; abundance: NA; d_gene: NA; CDR3nt: TGTGCCAGCAGCCAAGACCCCATTTACGGGGATACGCAGTATTTT; CDR3aa: CASSQDPIYGDTQYF
j_gene: TRBJ2-5; v_gene: TRBV20-1; abundance: many; d_gene: NA; CDR3nt: TGCAGTGCTAGAGGGGTTTGGCCCGCGAAGGAGACCCAGTACTTC; CDR3aa: CSARGVWPAKETQYF
j_gene: TRBJ1-5; v_gene: TRBV5-1; abundance: many; d_gene: NA; CDR3nt: TGCGCCAGCAGCTTCGGGGAGAGCAATCAGCCCCAGCATTTT; CDR3aa: CASSFGESNQPQHF
j_gene: TRBJ1-5; v_gene: TRBV27; abundance: few; d_gene: TRBD1; CDR3nt: TGTGCCAGCAGTTTTGTCGGACAGGGGGGAGGCCAGCCCCAGAATTTT; CDR3aa: CASSFVGQGGGQPQNF
j_gene: TRBJ2-3; v_gene: TRBV4-2; abundance: many; d_gene: NA; CDR3nt: TGTGCCAGCAGCCAAGAAGAGGGGGGCACAGATACGCAGTATTTT; CDR3aa: CASSQEEGGTDTQYF
j_gene: TRBJ1-2; v_gene: TRBV5-1; abundance: many; d_gene: NA; CDR3nt: TGCGCCAGCAGCGTTCAGGGAGAATCTAACTATGGCTACACCTTC; CDR3aa: CASSVQGESNYGYTF
j_gene: TRBJ2-1; v_gene: TRBV20-1; abundance: many; d_gene: NA; CDR3nt: TGCAGTGCTAGGGCCAGGGCACAGAGCTCCTACAATGAGCAGTTCTTC; CDR3aa: CSARARAQSSYNEQFF